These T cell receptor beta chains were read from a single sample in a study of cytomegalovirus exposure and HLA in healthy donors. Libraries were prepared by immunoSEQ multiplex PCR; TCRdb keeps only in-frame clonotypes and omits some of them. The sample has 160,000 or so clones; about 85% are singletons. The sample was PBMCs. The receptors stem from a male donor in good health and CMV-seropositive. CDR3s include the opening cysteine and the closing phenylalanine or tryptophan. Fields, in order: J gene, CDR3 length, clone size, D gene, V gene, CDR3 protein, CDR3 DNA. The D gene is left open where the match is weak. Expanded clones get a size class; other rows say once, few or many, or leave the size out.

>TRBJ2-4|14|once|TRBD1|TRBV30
CAWSVQGGVNIQYF
TGTGCCTGGAGTGTACAGGGGGGAGTAAACATTCAGTACTTC
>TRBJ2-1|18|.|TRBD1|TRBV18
CASSRRGGGFSSYNEQFF
TGTGCCAGCTCACGGCGAGGGGGCGGATTTAGCTCCTACAATGAGCAGTTCTTC
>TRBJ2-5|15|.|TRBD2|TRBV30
CAWSLGWEGQETQYF
TGTGCCTGGAGTCTGGGGTGGGAGGGCCAAGAGACCCAGTACTTC
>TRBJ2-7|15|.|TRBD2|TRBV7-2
CASSLTPSGSYEQYF
TGTGCCAGCAGTTTAACCCCTAGCGGAAGCTACGAGCAGTACTTC
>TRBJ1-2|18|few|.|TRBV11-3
CASSLDQGGSSANYGYTF
TGTGCCAGCAGCTTAGATCAGGGCGGTTCATCAGCTAACTATGGCTACACCTTC
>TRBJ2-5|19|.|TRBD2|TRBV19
CASSIPGRLAGGPYETQYF
TGTGCCAGTAGTATACCGGGTCGACTAGCGGGAGGGCCGTATGAGACCCAATACTTC
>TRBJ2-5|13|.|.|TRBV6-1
CASSGTGPETQYF
TGTGCCAGCAGTGGCACAGGGCCCGAGACCCAGTACTTC
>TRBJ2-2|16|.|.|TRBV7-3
CASSLLPSQESGELFF
TGTGCCAGCAGCTTGCTCCCCTCCCAGGAATCCGGGGAGCTGTTTTTT
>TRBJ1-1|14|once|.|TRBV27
CGAGDVLGDGEAFF
TGTGGAGCAGGGGACGTCCTGGGGGACGGTGAAGCTTTCTTT
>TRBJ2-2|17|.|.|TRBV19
CASSIVSFPRNTGELFF
TGTGCCAGTAGTATAGTTAGCTTCCCCCGCAACACCGGGGAGCTGTTTTTT
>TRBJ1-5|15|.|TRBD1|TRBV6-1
CASRSPGTGNQPQHF
TGTGCCAGCAGGAGCCCGGGGACAGGCAATCAGCCCCAGCATTTT
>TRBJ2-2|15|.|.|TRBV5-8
CASSLVWRGTGELFF
TGTGCCAGCAGCCTAGTCTGGCGGGGCACCGGGGAGCTGTTTTTT
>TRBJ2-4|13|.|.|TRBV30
CAARRGGWDIQYF
TGTGCCGCCCGCAGGGGCGGTTGGGACATTCAGTACTTC
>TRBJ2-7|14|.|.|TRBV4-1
CASSQGQGDYEQYF
TGCGCCAGCAGCCAAGGTCAAGGGGACTACGAGCAGTACTTC
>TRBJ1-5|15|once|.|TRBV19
CASSIGSQGNQPQHF
TGTGCCAGTAGTATAGGATCCCAGGGAAATCAGCCCCAGCATTTT
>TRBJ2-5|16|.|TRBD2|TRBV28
CASENGLAGGRETQYF
TGTGCCAGCGAAAATGGACTAGCGGGAGGTAGAGAGACCCAGTACTTC
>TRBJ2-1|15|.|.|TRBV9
CASSVGGEWRNEQFF
TGTGCCAGCAGCGTAGGGGGGGAGTGGCGCAATGAGCAGTTCTTC
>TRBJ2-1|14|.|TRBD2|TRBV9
CASGASGHYNEQFF
TGTGCCAGCGGTGCTAGCGGGCATTACAATGAGCAGTTCTTC
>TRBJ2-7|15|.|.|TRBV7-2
CASSLAGAGKYEQYF
TGTGCCAGCAGCTTAGCTGGGGCAGGGAAGTACGAGCAGTACTTC
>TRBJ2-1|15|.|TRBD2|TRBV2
CASSGGAGAYNEQFF
TGTGCCAGCAGTGGGGGAGCGGGAGCTTACAATGAGCAGTTCTTC
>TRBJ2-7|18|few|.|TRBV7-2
CASSLGIPSSGTHYEQYF
TGTGCCAGCAGCTTAGGGATACCTTCCTCCGGGACACATTACGAGCAGTACTTC
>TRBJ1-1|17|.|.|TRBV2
CASSVDRGDLMNTEAFF
TGTGCCAGCAGTGTCGACCGGGGGGATCTAATGAACACTGAAGCTTTCTTT
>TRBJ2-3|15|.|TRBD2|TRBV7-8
CASGGDFFATDTQYF
TGTGCCAGCGGGGGGGACTTTTTCGCCACAGATACGCAGTATTTT
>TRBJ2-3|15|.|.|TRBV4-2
CASSQGYSPTDTQYF
TGTGCCAGCAGCCAAGGTTACAGTCCCACAGATACGCAGTATTTT
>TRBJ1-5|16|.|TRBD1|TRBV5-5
CASSLVDRVANQPQHF
TGTGCCAGCAGCTTGGTGGACAGGGTGGCGAATCAGCCCCAGCATTTT
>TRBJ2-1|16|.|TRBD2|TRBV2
CASDVGVAGVRNEQFF
TGTGCCAGCGATGTAGGAGTAGCGGGAGTGCGCAATGAGCAGTTCTTC